The following is a T cell receptor (beta chain) sequence with its context. This CDR3 is built from 17 residues. The germline gives CDR1 KGHSH, CDR2 LQKENI. After removal of 5 bases from V and 0 bases from J, the junction contained 6 bases not matched to a gene. These data come from a study of blood T cell repertoires in COVID-19. Study information: Researchers got acute and convalescent COVID-19 samples from the United States, Italy and Spain.

The table came from immunoSEQ multiplex PCR; TCRdb's copy has only in-frame clones and leaves some out. The sample lists about 150,000 clones, 79% occurring once. The sequenced sample consisted of peripheral blood. The chain has TRBV18 and TRBJ1-3; 11 bases align to TRBD1. This sequence originates from a man in his fifties with active or convalescent COVID-19. CDR3 DNA sequence: TGTGCCAGCTCAATACGGACAGGGGGCGACTCTGGAAACACCATATATTTT. Amino acid sequence: CASSIRTGGDSGNTIYF.